One and the same sample provided the 8 T cell receptor beta chains below, sequenced in a study of radiation and T cells in renal cell carcinoma. Repertoires were generated with immunoSEQ multiplex PCR, while TCRdb's copy carries only in-frame clones and drops some. Among 120,000 or so clones listed, approximately 78% were seen once. Time point meaning: blood 2 weeks post-SBRT. Treatment: 15 Gy SBRT to primary tumor, nephrectomy 4 weeks later. Sequences were derived from blood, sampled from a patient whose treatment included radiotherapy and nephrectomy. These receptors came from a woman in her sixties or seventies with renal cell carcinoma.

The chain links TRBV9 to TRBJ1-4; 7 bases line up with TRBD1. In germline, CDR1 is SGDLS, CDR2 YYNGEE. The CDR3 has 15 residues. Unmatched junction bases numbered 6, after V lost 5 bases and J lost 2 bases. The DNA for the CDR3 is TGTGCCAGCAGTCGAGGGGGACAGACTAATGAAAAACTGTTTTTT. This sequence encodes CASSRGGQTNEKLFF.

J is TRBJ1-5 and V is TRBV6-5; D is undetermined. Germline V CDR1 and CDR2: MNHEY, SVGAGI. This CDR3 region has 12 residues. Trimming took 0 bases from V and 9 from J, leaving 6 bases between them. DNA for the CDR3: TGTGCCAGCAGTTACTCGGAAGGGCCCCAGCATTTT. It yields the protein CASSYSEGPQHF.

This clone has ten or more counts. This rearrangement joins TRBV2 to TRBJ2-2, with D hard to call. This CDR3 is built from 15 residues. The germline V gene encodes CDR1 SNHLY and CDR2 FYNNEI. V shed 5 bases and J shed 6 bases, with 16 bases lying between them. The CDR3 DNA reads TGTGCCAGCAGTTCGGGCGAACTGGCCCCCGGGGAGCTGTTTTTT. This gives the protein CASSSGELAPGELFF.

The chain carries TRBV9 and TRBJ2-1, with TRBD2 matching over 14 bases. V gave up 2 bases and J gave up 6 bases; unmatched junction bases: 7. The CDR3 loop spans 17 amino acids. Germline CDR1 and CDR2: SGDLS and YYNGEE. This chain's CDR3 is CASSVEVGLAGGNEQFF. CDR3 sequence (DNA): TGTGCCAGCAGCGTTGAAGTAGGACTAGCGGGAGGCAATGAGCAGTTCTTC.

This chain joins TRBV2 and TRBJ1-5, with 8 bases matching TRBD1. The CDR3 extends over 14 amino acids. With V trimmed by 8 bases and J by 2 bases, 5 bases remained unmatched. Germline lookup yields CDR1 SNHLY and CDR2 FYNNEI. The CDR3 loop is CASGGQGGNQPQHF. CDR3 DNA sequence: TGTGCCAGCGGCGGACAGGGAGGCAATCAGCCCCAGCATTTT.

The J gene is TRBJ1-5, the V gene TRBV30; D gene unclear. Trimming shortened V by 2 bases and J by 3 bases, and 5 bases separated the two germline ends. CDR3 length equals 12 residues. The germline V gene encodes CDR1 GTSNPN and CDR2 SVGIG (reference sequence). CDR3 in amino acids: CAWSLDNQPQHF. In nucleotides, the CDR3 is TGTGCCTGGAGTTTGGACAATCAGCCCCAGCATTTT.

This sequence joins TRBV15 and TRBJ2-7; a possible D gene is TRBD2 (5 bases). Trimming removed 8 bases at V and 0 bases at J, with 11 bases between. Germline lookup yields CDR1 LNHNV and CDR2 YYDKDF (reference sequence). The CDR3 spans 13 residues. DNA of the CDR3: TGTGCCACCGGTAAAGGACTCTCCTACGAGCAGTACTTC. Encoded protein: CATGKGLSYEQYF.

The chain has TRBV2 and TRBJ2-5; possible D gene TRBD1, 6 bases. V gave up 5 bases and J gave up 5 bases, with 21 bases separating them. The germline V gene encodes CDR1 SNHLY and CDR2 FYNNEI. CDR3 length: 16 residues. The CDR3 DNA follows: TGTGCCAGCAGTTTCCGATTGGGGCAGGGGTCCGAGACCCAGTACTTC. Encoded protein: CASSFRLGQGSETQYF. Full variable domain (rest looked up from reference TRBV2 and TRBJ2-5): EPEVTQTPSHQVTQMGQEVILRCVPISNHLYFYWYRQILGQKVEFLVSFYNNEISEKSEIFDDQFSVERPDGSNFTLKIRSTKLEDSAMYFCASSFRLGQGSETQYFGPGTRLLVL.